Listed below are T cell receptor beta chains from one sample, sequenced in a study of vaccination and CD4 T cells after COVID-19. Antigen specificity for these receptors is unknown. TCRdb redid the calling of the PCR reads with MiXCR, one entry per CDR3 protein. In the table there are approximately 11,000 distinct CDR3 sequences, around 60% of which are singletons. Sequencing was done on a sample of CD4+ T cells from blood, cultured in vitro. These receptors originate from a human donor who had recovered from COVID-19. The CDR3 runs from the conserved cysteine through the conserved F or W. A D gene is named only where the DNA matches it firmly. Not all rows give a size; the values are once, few, many and, for expanded clones, a class.

>few|TRBJ1-6|TRBV4-2|TRBD1
CASSQTGLSDSPLHF
TGTGCCAGCAGCCAGACAGGGTTAAGTGATTCACCCCTCCACTTT
>NA|TRBJ2-2|TRBV24-1|NA
CATSDPAMTGELFF
TGTGCCACCAGTGATCCTGCCATGACCGGGGAGCTGTTTTTT
>NA|TRBJ2-7|TRBV5-1|NA
CASSLASGVEQYF
TGCGCCAGCAGCTTGGCTTCAGGGGTCGAGCAGTACTTC
>NA|TRBJ1-1|TRBV6-5|NA
CASSYSVASGRRGEAFF
TGTGCCAGCAGTTACTCAGTCGCCTCGGGGCGGAGGGGTGAAGCTTTCTTT
>NA|TRBJ2-5|TRBV6-1|TRBD2
CASSPGLAGVKGETQYF
TGTGCCAGCAGCCCCGGACTAGCGGGAGTAAAGGGGGAGACCCAGTACTTC
>few|TRBJ1-1|TRBV7-9|NA
CASSLSGTSTEAFF
TGTGCCAGCAGCTTATCCGGGACGAGTACTGAAGCTTTCTTT
>NA|TRBJ2-1|TRBV7-8|NA
CASSRTAGEQFF
TGTGCCAGCAGCCGAACTGCAGGGGAGCAGTTCTTC
>NA|TRBJ2-7|TRBV7-4|NA
CASTNRRALPYEQYF
TGTGCCAGCACAAACCGCAGGGCCCTGCCCTACGAGCAGTACTTC
>few|TRBJ1-5|TRBV20-1|NA
CSARDVGNYNQPQHF
TGCAGTGCTAGAGATGTAGGGAACTACAATCAGCCCCAGCATTTT
>NA|TRBJ2-4|TRBV19|NA
CASSMGGAVGNIQYF
TGTGCCAGTAGTATGGGTGGAGCGGTGGGTAACATTCAGTACTTC
>NA|TRBJ2-3|TRBV6-2/TRBV6-3|NA
CASSTPRGASDTQYF
TGTGCCAGCAGCACACCTAGGGGGGCTTCGGATACGCAGTATTTT
>NA|TRBJ2-1|TRBV24-1|NA
CATSDATAADNEQFF
TGTGCCACCAGTGATGCGACCGCAGCCGACAATGAGCAGTTCTTC
>NA|TRBJ2-1|TRBV4-3|NA
CASSQEQTDRSTYNEQFF
TGCGCCAGCAGCCAAGAGCAGACGGACAGATCGACCTACAATGAGCAGTTCTTC
>NA|TRBJ2-1|TRBV2|TRBD2
CASSETSESTNEQFF
TGTGCCAGCAGCGAGACTAGCGAGAGCACCAATGAGCAGTTCTTC
>few|TRBJ1-5|TRBV20-1|TRBD1
CSATTIHGTANQPQHF
TGCAGTGCTACAACAATCCACGGGACAGCAAATCAGCCCCAGCATTTT
>few|TRBJ1-2|TRBV15|NA
CATSAGSLNYGYTF
TGTGCCACCAGCGCGGGGTCACTCAACTATGGCTACACCTTC
>NA|TRBJ2-5|TRBV11-2|NA
CASSLGLVDQETQYF
TGTGCCAGCAGCTTAGGTCTGGTCGACCAAGAGACCCAGTACTTC
>few|TRBJ1-6|TRBV20-1|NA
CSANNGPNSPLHF
TGCAGTGCAAACAATGGCCCAAATTCACCCCTCCACTTT
>NA|TRBJ1-2|TRBV25-1|TRBD1
CASSVDRGRRSGYTF
TGTGCCAGCAGTGTAGACAGGGGGCGACGAAGTGGCTACACCTTC
>NA|TRBJ2-7|TRBV7-3|NA
CASSLGVESEQYF
TGTGCCAGCAGCTTAGGGGTAGAGTCCGAGCAGTACTTC
>NA|TRBJ2-3|TRBV25-1|NA
CASSEYPRGGSTDTQYF
TGTGCCAGCAGTGAATACCCACGAGGGGGGAGCACAGATACGCAGTATTTT
>few|TRBJ1-2|TRBV6-1|NA
CASSEGQLMGYTF
TGTGCCAGCAGCGAAGGACAGTTGATGGGCTACACCTTC
>once|TRBJ1-1|TRBV2|NA
CASSVGVTEAFF
TGTGCCAGCAGTGTTGGGGTCACTGAAGCTTTCTTT
>NA|TRBJ2-3|TRBV7-3|TRBD2
CASSPLAGADTQYF
TGTGCCAGCAGCCCCCTCGCGGGGGCAGATACGCAGTATTTT
>NA|TRBJ2-5|TRBV7-9|NA
CASSLVVMWGTKETQYF
TGTGCCAGCAGCTTAGTGGTCATGTGGGGGACGAAAGAGACCCAGTACTTC
>NA|TRBJ2-7|TRBV11-3|NA
CASSLAALPSVYSYEQYF
TGTGCCAGCAGCTTAGCAGCTTTACCCAGCGTGTACTCCTACGAGCAGTACTTC
>NA|TRBJ2-5|TRBV27|NA
CASSLNIMASSGAQYF
TGTGCCAGCAGTTTAAATATAATGGCCAGTTCGGGGGCCCAGTACTTC
>NA|TRBJ2-2|TRBV7-8|TRBD1
CASSTGGGGGELFF
TGTGCCAGCAGCACAGGGGGCGGTGGCGGGGAGCTGTTTTTT
>few|TRBJ1-5|TRBV20-1|NA
CSARRDENQPQHF
TGCAGTGCTAGACGGGACGAGAATCAGCCCCAGCATTTT
>NA|TRBJ1-5|TRBV20-1|TRBD1
CSARRGGGNQPRHF
TGCAGTGCCAGACGGGGAGGGGGCAATCAGCCCCGGCATTTT
>NA|TRBJ2-1|TRBV5-1|TRBD2
CASSRRGGGARTGDEQFF
TGCGCCAGCAGCCGGCGGGGCGGGGGGGCGCGTACGGGCGATGAGCAGTTCTTC
>few|TRBJ2-7|TRBV6-2/TRBV6-3|NA
CASSYSRRGPSYEQYF
TGTGCCAGCAGTTACTCGAGGCGGGGACCTTCCTACGAGCAGTACTTC
>NA|TRBJ1-1|TRBV9|NA
CASSPTSGGAEAFF
TGTGCCAGCAGCCCAACTTCCGGCGGCGCTGAAGCTTTCTTT
>NA|TRBJ2-5|TRBV10-3|NA
CAISDPFTGRETQYF
TGTGCCATCAGTGACCCCTTTACGGGGCGAGAGACCCAGTACTTC
>few|TRBJ1-1|TRBV11-3|NA
CASSLGSDLEAFF
TGTGCCAGCAGCTTAGGCAGCGACCTTGAAGCTTTCTTT
>NA|TRBJ1-4|TRBV27|NA
CASSSYAGEKLFF
TGTGCCAGCAGTTCGTATGCCGGTGAAAAACTGTTTTTT
>NA|TRBJ2-6|TRBV6-2/TRBV6-3|NA
CASSSLQSPSGANVLTF
TGTGCCAGCAGTTCTCTGCAGAGCCCCTCTGGGGCCAACGTCCTGACTTTC
>NA|TRBJ2-1|TRBV28|NA
CASSLWGGPSYNEQFF
TGTGCCAGCAGTTTATGGGGGGGCCCCTCTTACAATGAGCAGTTCTTC
>once|TRBJ2-4|TRBV6-2/TRBV6-3|NA
CASSPGWRGGRLAKNIQYF
TGTGCCAGCAGTCCCGGTTGGAGGGGCGGTCGGCTGGCCAAAAACATTCAGTACTTC
>NA|TRBJ1-2|TRBV11-2|NA
CASSRGRDGYTF
TGTGCCAGCAGCAGAGGACGGGATGGCTACACCTTC
>NA|TRBJ1-2|TRBV10-3|NA
CATISAKQGNGYTF
TGTGCCACCATTTCGGCGAAACAGGGAAATGGCTACACCTTC
>once|TRBJ2-5|TRBV5-4|NA
CASSSGPHETQYF
TGTGCCAGCAGCTCAGGCCCCCACGAGACCCAGTACTTC
>few|TRBJ1-2|TRBV2|NA
CASSPSHKDVNYGYTF
TGTGCCAGCAGCCCGAGTCACAAGGACGTTAACTATGGCTACACCTTC
>once|TRBJ2-3|TRBV4-2|TRBD1
CASSRGTGGTDTQYF
TGTGCCAGCAGCCGAGGGACAGGGGGCACAGATACGCAGTATTTT
>few|TRBJ1-6|TRBV25-1|NA
CASRKRADNSPLHF
TGTGCCAGCAGAAAGAGGGCGGATAATTCACCCCTCCACTTT
>once|TRBJ2-7|TRBV20-1|TRBD2
CSARAVGEGLDEQYF
TGCAGTGCTAGAGCTGTGGGGGAGGGCCTGGACGAGCAGTACTTC
>NA|TRBJ2-7|TRBV29-1|TRBD1
CSVFGTGPLQYF
TGCAGCGTTTTCGGGACAGGGCCACTTCAGTACTTC
>NA|TRBJ1-1|TRBV7-9|TRBD1
CASSGQGQGWVAEAFF
TGTGCCAGCAGCGGACAGGGACAGGGCTGGGTCGCTGAAGCTTTCTTT
>NA|TRBJ2-2|TRBV7-3|TRBD2
CAGSKLAGGNTGELFF
TGTGCCGGCAGCAAACTAGCGGGAGGTAACACCGGGGAGCTGTTTTTT
>NA|TRBJ2-7|TRBV11-2|NA
CASSLDLARYYEQYF
TGTGCCAGCAGCTTAGATTTAGCTCGATACTACGAGCAGTACTTC
>once|TRBJ1-1|TRBV5-1|NA
CASRRELGTEAFF
TGCGCCAGCAGACGGGAGTTGGGCACTGAAGCTTTCTTT